Sequencing of this TCR beta chain was carried out in a study of cytomegalovirus exposure and HLA in healthy donors. Study conclusions and caveats: High sensitivity and specificity were reportedly achieved when the classifier diagnosed cytomegalovirus status. Rarity characterized most TCR sequences, yet some public TCRs appeared in many donors.

The CDR3 is 13 residues long. Deletions cut 4 bases from V and 5 bases from J, with 12 bases between. Germline CDR1 SGDLS, CDR2 YYNGEE. Details on this clone: Its antigen is currently unknown.

The assay was immunoSEQ multiplex PCR, and TCRdb's table has in-frame clones only and misses some. The table records 150,000 to 200,000 clones, about 83% of them present only once. This clonotype originated in a woman in her late teens or twenties in good health and CMV-seronegative. Sequenced material: PBMCs. This sequence joins TRBV9 and TRBJ2-5; TRBD2 might be the D (5 bases). The CDR3 reads CASSIDGVETQYF. The DNA of the CDR3 is TGTGCCAGCAGCATTGACGGGGTGGAGACCCAGTACTTC.